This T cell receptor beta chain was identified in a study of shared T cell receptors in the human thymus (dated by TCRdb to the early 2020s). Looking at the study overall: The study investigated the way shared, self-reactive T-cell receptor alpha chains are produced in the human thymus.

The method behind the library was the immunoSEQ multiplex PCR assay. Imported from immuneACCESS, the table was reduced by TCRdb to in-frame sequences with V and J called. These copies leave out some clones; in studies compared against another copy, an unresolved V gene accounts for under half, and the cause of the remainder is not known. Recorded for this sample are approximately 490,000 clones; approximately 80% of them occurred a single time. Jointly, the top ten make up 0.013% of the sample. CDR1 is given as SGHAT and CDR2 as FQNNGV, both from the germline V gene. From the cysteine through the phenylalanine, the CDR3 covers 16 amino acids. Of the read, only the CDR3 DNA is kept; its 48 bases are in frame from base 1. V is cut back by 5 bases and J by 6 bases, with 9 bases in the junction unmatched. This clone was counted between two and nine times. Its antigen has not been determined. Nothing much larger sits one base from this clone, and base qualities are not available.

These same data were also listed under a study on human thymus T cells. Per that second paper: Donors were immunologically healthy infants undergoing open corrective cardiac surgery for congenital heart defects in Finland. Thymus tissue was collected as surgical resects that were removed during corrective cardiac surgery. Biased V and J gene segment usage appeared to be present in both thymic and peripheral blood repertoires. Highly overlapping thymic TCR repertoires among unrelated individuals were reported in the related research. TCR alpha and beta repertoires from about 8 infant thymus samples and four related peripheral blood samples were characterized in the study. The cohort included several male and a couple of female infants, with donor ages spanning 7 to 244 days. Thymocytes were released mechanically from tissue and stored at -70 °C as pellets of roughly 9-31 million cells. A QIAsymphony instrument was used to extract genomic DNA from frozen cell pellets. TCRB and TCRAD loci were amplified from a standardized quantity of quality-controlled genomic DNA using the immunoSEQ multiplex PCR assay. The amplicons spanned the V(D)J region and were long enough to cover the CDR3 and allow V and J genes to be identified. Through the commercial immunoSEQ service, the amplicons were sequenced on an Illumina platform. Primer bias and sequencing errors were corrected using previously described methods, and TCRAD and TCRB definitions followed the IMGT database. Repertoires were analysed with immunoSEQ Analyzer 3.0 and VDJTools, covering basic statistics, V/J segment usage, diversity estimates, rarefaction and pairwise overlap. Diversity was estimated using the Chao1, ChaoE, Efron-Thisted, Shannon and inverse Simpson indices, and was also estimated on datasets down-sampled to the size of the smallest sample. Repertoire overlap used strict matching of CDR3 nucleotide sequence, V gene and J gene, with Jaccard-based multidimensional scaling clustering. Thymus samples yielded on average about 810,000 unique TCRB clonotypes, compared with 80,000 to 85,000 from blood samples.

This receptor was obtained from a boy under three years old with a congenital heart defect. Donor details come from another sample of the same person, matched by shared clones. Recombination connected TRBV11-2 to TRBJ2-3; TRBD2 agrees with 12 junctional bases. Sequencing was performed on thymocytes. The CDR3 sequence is CASSTGLAGPGDTQYF. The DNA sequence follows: TGTGCCAGCAGCACGGGACTAGCGGGTCCGGGGGATACGCAGTATTTT.